This TCR beta chain derives from a study of blood T cell repertoires in COVID-19. Study-wide background: Researchers got acute and convalescent COVID-19 samples from the United States, Italy and Spain. The cDNA or gDNA used as material had been derived from T cells, B-cell-depleted T cells, or PBMCs.

The protocol was immunoSEQ multiplex PCR, while the TCRdb copy is restricted to in-frame clones and leaves out a portion. This repertoire shows about 180,000 clones, 85% to 90% found once; its top ten account for roughly 2.4%. Across about two dozen US areas, participants ranged in age from about 18 to 90 years. Participants were placed into cohorts based on the clinical history they reported. Per germline, CDR1 PRHDT and CDR2 FYEKMQ (reference sequence). This CDR3 has 20 amino acids. A note on this clone: One junction end disagrees with the germline gene, perhaps due to a read error.

The source material was PBMCs or T cells enriched from blood (not recorded which). This chain joins TRBV13 and TRBJ2-1; the match to TRBD2 covers 8 bases. The TCR was taken from a woman in her 40s with acute COVID-19. The CDR3 bases are TGTGCCAGCAACTTAGGGCAGGGATTAATTAGCGGGGAAAACTACAATGAGCAGTTCTTC. Residues: CASNLGQGLISGENYNEQFF.